These 6 T cell receptor beta chains were sequenced from one sample in a study of blood T cell repertoires in COVID-19. TCRdb keeps only in-frame clones here, not all; method: immunoSEQ multiplex PCR. This table has under 250,000 clones, roughly 80% appearing once. The sequenced sample consisted of peripheral blood. The receptors shown here come from a woman in her thirties or forties with COVID-19, enrolled during active disease.

The rearrangement uses TRBV10-3 and TRBJ1-5; D possibly corresponds to TRBD1 (5 bases). Per the germline V gene, CDR1 is ENHRY and CDR2 is SYGVKD. Trimming pared 3 bases from V and 4 bases from J, leaving 19 bases between. The CDR3 sequence is 17 residues long. The CDR3, as DNA: TGTGCCATCAGTGAAACGGGTGAAATGGGGCCGAATCAGCCCCAGCATTTT. Translation: CAISETGEMGPNQPQHF.

The CDR3 reads CASSYGSPGIHEQYF. CDR3 in DNA: TGTGCCAGCAGTTACGGGAGTCCGGGTATCCACGAGCAGTACTTC. This sequence joins TRBV6-5 and TRBJ2-7, with a tentative D call TRBD2 (5 bases). Looked up from germline, CDR1 is MNHEY and CDR2 is SVGAGI. This CDR3 is built from 15 residues. V gave up 2 bases and J gave up 5 bases, with 16 bases separating them.

The chain has TRBV2 and TRBJ1-2; TRBD1 matches 8 bases. The CDR3 has 12 residues. In germline, CDR1 is SNHLY, CDR2 FYNNEI. J lost 7 bases, V lost 10 bases, and 8 bases had no gene match. In DNA form, the CDR3 reads TGTGCCACCAGACAGGGGTGGAGTGGCTACACCTTC. Amino acid sequence: CATRQGWSGYTF.

The chain links TRBV6-5 to TRBJ1-5, with a weak D call TRBD1 (5 bases). Germline V gene data show CDR1 as MNHEY and CDR2 as SVGAGI. The CDR3 totals 14 residues. Trimming removed 0 bases from V and 6 bases from J, with 9 bases in between. CDR3 DNA: TGTGCCAGCAGTTACTCCAGCGGGGGTCAGCCCCAGCATTTT. This sequence encodes CASSYSSGGQPQHF.

This clone occurred a few times. The chain combines TRBV29-1 with TRBJ2-3; D is ambiguous. CDR3 length equals 12 residues. V lost 6 bases and J 0 bases, leaving 7 bases between the germline ends. Germline V gene sequence: CDR1 SQVTM, CDR2 ANQGSEA. The CDR3 bases are TGCAGCGTGAGAATAAGCACAGATACGCAGTATTTT. It yields the protein CSVRISTDTQYF.

V gene TRBV5-1 combines with J gene TRBJ2-5; D may be TRBD1 (6 bases). Germline CDR1 and CDR2: SGHRS and YFSETQ. V lost 2 bases to trimming and J lost 2 bases, with 19 bases between them. The CDR3 has 17 residues. The CDR3 nucleotides are TGCGCCAGCAGCTTCAGGACTCCCCAGGGGAGACAAGAGACCCAGTACTTC. Translating gives CASSFRTPQGRQETQYF.